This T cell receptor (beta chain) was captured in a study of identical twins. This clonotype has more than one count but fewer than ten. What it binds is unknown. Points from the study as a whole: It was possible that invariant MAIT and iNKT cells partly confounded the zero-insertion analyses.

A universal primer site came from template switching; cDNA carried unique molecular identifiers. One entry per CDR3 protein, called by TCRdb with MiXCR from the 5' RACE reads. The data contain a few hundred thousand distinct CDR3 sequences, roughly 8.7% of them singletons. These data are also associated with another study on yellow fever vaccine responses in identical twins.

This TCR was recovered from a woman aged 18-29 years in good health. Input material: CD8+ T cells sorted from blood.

As DNA, the CDR3 is TGTGCCAGCAGCCAAGTAGACGCCCAATACAATGAGCAGTTCTTC. It codes for CASSQVDAQYNEQFF. This chain connects TRBV7-3 to TRBJ2-1; D uncertain. V was pared by 5 bases and J by 4 bases, with 15 bases between. Per germline, CDR1 SGHTA and CDR2 FQGTGA. The CDR3 length is 15 residues. Full variable domain (rest looked up from reference TRBV7-3 and TRBJ2-1): GAGVSQTPSNKVTEKGKYVELRCDPISGHTALYWYRQSLGQGPEFLIYFQGTGAADDSGLPNDRFFAVRPEGSVSTLKIQRTERGDSAVYLCASSQVDAQYNEQFFGPGTRLTVL.